This entry concerns a single TCR beta chain. The antigen is not known. This sample is drawn from a study of cytomegalovirus exposure and HLA in healthy donors. Regarding the study as a whole: The study designated roughly 160 TCR beta chains cytomegalovirus-associated. Accurate prediction of most subjects' HLA-A and HLA-B alleles from TCR beta sequences was reported.

Use of 60 Vbeta and 13 Jbeta primers characterized the PCR. The protocol was immunoSEQ multiplex PCR, while the TCRdb copy is restricted to in-frame clones and leaves out a portion. The table shows 160,000 or so clones, with approximately 82% occurring only once. Germline values: CDR1 MNHEY, CDR2 SMNVEV (reference sequence). V gave up 3 bases and J gave up 3 bases; unmatched junction bases: 6. This CDR3 spans 16 amino acids. The donors were healthy bone marrow donors. This rearrangement joins TRBV27 to TRBJ1-4; 8 bases match TRBD1. The clonotype comes from a woman between 50 and 59 years old in good health and CMV-seropositive. Sequencing input: PBMCs. DNA for the CDR3: TGTGCCAGCAGTTTGTCCAGGGGGCCGCCTAATGAAAAACTGTTTTTT. It yields the protein CASSLSRGPPNEKLFF.